These T cell receptor beta chains were read from a single sample in a study of T cell responses to AZD1222 COVID-19 vaccine. Sequencing used immunoSEQ multiplex PCR; TCRdb keeps in-frame clones, though not all of them. The sample consists of about 120,000 clones, approximately 86% of them appearing once. The sample consisted of peripheral blood, taken on day 0 of AZD1222 vaccination. These receptors were taken from an adult in good health. CDR3s include the opening cysteine and the closing phenylalanine or tryptophan. D genes are given only for firm matches. Size tells how often a clone was seen (once, few, many) or the class of an expanded clone, and some rows leave it out.

v_call,clone_size,j_call,d_call,cdr3_aa,cdr3_nt
TRBV27,NA,TRBJ1-6,NA,CASSLWWRGALRF,TGTGCCAGCAGTTTATGGTGGAGAGGGGCTCTACGCTTT
TRBV11-2,NA,TRBJ1-2,TRBD1,CASSSLGLGRGQGYGYTF,TGTGCCAGCAGCTCCCTAGGACTAGGACGGGGACAGGGCTATGGCTACACCTTC
TRBV27,NA,TRBJ1-1,NA,CASSKTPGMNTEAFF,TGTGCCAGCAGCAAAACGCCGGGCATGAACACTGAAGCTTTCTTT
TRBV19,NA,TRBJ2-1,TRBD2,CASSILGLAGGPHEQFF,TGTGCCAGTAGTATCCTAGGACTAGCGGGAGGGCCTCATGAGCAGTTCTTC
TRBV15,NA,TRBJ1-5,NA,CATSRDREASNQPQHF,TGTGCCACCAGCAGAGATCGGGAGGCTAGCAATCAGCCCCAGCATTTT
TRBV19,NA,TRBJ2-6,NA,CASSPTGANVLTF,TGTGCCAGTAGCCCCACCGGGGCCAACGTCCTGACTTTC
TRBV20-1,NA,TRBJ2-7,NA,CSASPRGYEQYF,TGCAGTGCTAGTCCGAGAGGCTACGAGCAGTACTTC
TRBV3-1/TRBV3-2,NA,TRBJ1-4,NA,CASSHGQMNEKLFF,TGTGCCAGCAGCCATGGACAGATGAATGAAAAACTGTTTTTT
TRBV14,NA,TRBJ2-7,TRBD2,CASSSRTSISYEQYF,TGTGCCAGCAGCTCACGGACTAGCATCTCCTACGAGCAGTACTTC
TRBV7-3,NA,TRBJ2-3,NA,CASSLTSSSTDTQYF,TGTGCCAGCAGCTTAACTAGCTCCTCCACAGATACGCAGTATTTT
TRBV2,NA,TRBJ1-4,NA,CASRRGANNEKLFF,TGTGCCAGCAGGCGGGGGGCTAATAATGAAAAACTGTTTTTT
TRBV3-1/TRBV3-2,NA,TRBJ1-6,NA,CASSQVRTTYNSPLHF,TGTGCCAGCAGCCAAGTGCGGACAACTTATAATTCACCCCTCCACTTT
TRBV11-1,NA,TRBJ2-2,NA,CASSSHRSTNTGELFF,TGTGCCAGCAGCTCCCACCGGTCTACGAACACCGGGGAGCTGTTTTTT
TRBV30,once,TRBJ1-5,NA,CAWRPEGGGQPQHF,TGTGCCTGGAGACCTGAGGGGGGGGGTCAGCCCCAGCATTTT
TRBV29-1,once,TRBJ1-2,TRBD1,CSVSETGPLYGYTF,TGCAGCGTTTCGGAGACAGGGCCCCTTTATGGCTACACCTTC
TRBV6-5,NA,TRBJ2-7,NA,CASSTGTGVSYEQYF,TGTGCCAGCAGTACCGGGACTGGGGTTTCCTACGAGCAGTACTTC
TRBV29-1,few,TRBJ2-1,NA,CSVEKQTARDEQFF,TGCAGCGTTGAAAAGCAGACGGCTAGGGATGAGCAGTTCTTC
TRBV19,once,TRBJ2-1,NA,CASSNFGGGGYEQFF,TGTGCCAGTAGTAACTTCGGAGGGGGGGGCTATGAGCAGTTCTTC
TRBV11-1,NA,TRBJ2-7,TRBD1,CASSSPGQGYEQYF,TGTGCCAGCAGCTCCCCGGGACAGGGCTACGAGCAGTACTTC
TRBV9,NA,TRBJ2-3,TRBD1,CASSPPGGGTGGHTQYF,TGTGCCAGCAGCCCACCCGGGGGTGGGACAGGGGGCCATACGCAGTATTTT
TRBV18,NA,TRBJ1-1,NA,CASSPDSEAFF,TGTGCCAGCTCACCGGACAGTGAAGCTTTCTTT
TRBV7-9,NA,TRBJ1-4,NA,CASSGGQKEKLFF,TGTGCCAGCAGCGGGGGACAAAAGGAAAAACTGTTTTTT
TRBV6-1,few,TRBJ1-1,NA,CASSERRGRQAFF,TGTGCCAGCAGTGAACGAAGGGGACGTCAAGCTTTCTTT
TRBV6-9,NA,TRBJ2-7,NA,CASSYPFDREANEQYF,TGTGCCAGCAGTTACCCCTTCGACAGGGAGGCGAACGAGCAGTACTTC
TRBV28,NA,TRBJ1-2,NA,CASTSAGYGYTF,TGTGCCAGCACTTCCGCGGGCTATGGCTACACCTTC
TRBV5-8,once,TRBJ1-5,TRBD1,CASSFRTGLSNQPQHF,TGTGCCAGCAGCTTCCGGACAGGGCTCAGCAATCAGCCCCAGCATTTT
TRBV10-3,NA,TRBJ1-5,NA,CAIGGEGQPQHF,TGTGCCATCGGCGGGGAGGGTCAGCCCCAGCATTTT
TRBV15,NA,TRBJ1-5,NA,CATSRDPRRGAEPQHF,TGTGCCACCAGCAGAGATCCACGGCGAGGGGCTGAGCCCCAGCATTTT
TRBV7-3,NA,TRBJ2-3,NA,CASSLGGTDTQYF,TGTGCCAGCAGCTTGGGAGGCACAGATACGCAGTATTTT
TRBV10-3,NA,TRBJ1-2,NA,CAIAGVGDGYTF,TGTGCCATCGCTGGGGTTGGTGATGGCTACACCTTC
TRBV11-3,NA,TRBJ2-7,NA,CASSSSTGYGDEQYF,TGTGCCAGCAGCAGCTCCACAGGGTACGGGGACGAGCAGTACTTC
TRBV6-5,NA,TRBJ1-1,NA,CASSSGTPNTEAFF,TGTGCCAGCAGCTCCGGGACACCGAACACTGAAGCTTTCTTT
TRBV11-3,NA,TRBJ1-1,NA,CASSLDGTMGTEAFF,TGTGCCAGCAGCTTAGATGGAACCATGGGGACTGAAGCTTTCTTT
TRBV7-9,once,TRBJ2-7,NA,CASSTARYEQYF,TGTGCCAGCAGCACTGCCCGCTACGAGCAGTACTTC
TRBV3-1/TRBV3-2,many,TRBJ2-3,NA,CASSQDMGLSTDTQYF,TGTGCCAGCAGCCAAGATATGGGGCTTAGCACAGATACGCAGTATTTT
TRBV28,NA,TRBJ1-2,NA,CASSLWGTSYGYTF,TGTGCCAGCAGTTTATGGGGGACCTCATATGGCTACACCTTC
TRBV3-1/TRBV3-2,NA,TRBJ2-6,NA,CASSPYRQLSGANVLTF,TGTGCCAGCAGCCCTTATAGACAGTTATCTGGGGCCAACGTCCTGACTTTC
TRBV28,NA,TRBJ1-2,NA,CASSFRGVGYGYTF,TGTGCCAGCAGTTTTAGGGGTGTCGGCTATGGCTACACCTTC
TRBV27,NA,TRBJ2-7,TRBD1,CASSFSAPDRGIPYEQYF,TGTGCCAGCAGTTTCTCCGCTCCAGACAGGGGAATTCCCTACGAGCAGTACTTC
TRBV30,once,TRBJ2-7,TRBD1,CAWEGAREQYF,TGTGCCTGGGAGGGGGCGAGGGAGCAGTACTTC
TRBV3-1/TRBV3-2,NA,TRBJ2-7,TRBD2,CASSPSGSTYEQYF,TGTGCCAGCTCTCCGAGCGGGAGCACCTACGAGCAGTACTTC
TRBV5-1,once,TRBJ2-4,NA,CASSLAILDAESKNIQYF,TGCGCCAGCAGCTTGGCCATATTGGATGCCGAGTCCAAAAACATTCAGTACTTC
TRBV6-6,few,TRBJ1-1,NA,CASTTGNTEAFF,TGTGCCAGCACAACAGGGAACACTGAAGCTTTCTTT
TRBV11-2,NA,TRBJ1-1,NA,CASSLERQARAFF,TGTGCCAGCAGCTTAGAGCGACAGGCGAGGGCTTTCTTT
TRBV2,once,TRBJ2-5,NA,CASSDLPTKYF,TGTGCCAGCAGTGATCTTCCCACTAAGTACTTC
TRBV2,few,TRBJ2-7,TRBD2,CASKRRLAGEGTYEQYF,TGTGCCAGCAAGCGTCGGCTAGCGGGAGAGGGGACGTACGAGCAGTACTTC
TRBV5-1,NA,TRBJ1-6,TRBD1,CASSLATGRSSPLHF,TGCGCCAGCAGCTTGGCGACAGGGCGGAGTTCACCCCTCCACTTT
TRBV27,NA,TRBJ2-1,TRBD1,CASSLPQSGGHEQFF,TGTGCCAGCAGTTTACCCCAGTCAGGGGGCCATGAGCAGTTCTTC
TRBV7-6,NA,TRBJ2-7,TRBD1,CASSLLGQGSYEQYF,TGTGCCAGCAGCTTACTGGGACAGGGGTCGTACGAGCAGTACTTC
TRBV11-2,NA,TRBJ1-5,NA,CASSLTQFNQPQHF,TGTGCCAGCAGCTTAACACAGTTCAATCAGCCCCAGCATTTT
TRBV19,NA,TRBJ2-7,TRBD2,CASSISSGGAYEQYF,TGTGCCAGTAGTATCTCTAGCGGAGGGGCCTACGAGCAGTACTTC
TRBV24-1,NA,TRBJ1-5,NA,CATSDADQPQHF,TGTGCCACCAGTGATGCAGACCAGCCCCAGCATTTT
TRBV10-2,NA,TRBJ1-5,NA,CASSNSFSNQPQHF,TGCGCCAGCAGTAACAGTTTTAGCAATCAGCCCCAGCATTTT
TRBV28,NA,TRBJ1-2,NA,CASSSDRNYGYTF,TGTGCCAGCAGTTCCGACAGGAACTATGGCTACACCTTC
TRBV6-5,NA,TRBJ1-1,NA,CASSRQAMNTEAFF,TGTGCCAGCAGTCGACAGGCAATGAACACTGAAGCTTTCTTT
TRBV30,NA,TRBJ1-5,NA,CAWSGPGDQPQHF,TGTGCCTGGAGTGGCCCCGGGGATCAGCCCCAGCATTTT
TRBV19,NA,TRBJ1-2,TRBD1,CASTDRGLYGYTF,TGTGCCAGTACCGACAGGGGTCTGTATGGCTACACCTTC
TRBV5-1,NA,TRBJ1-2,NA,CASSLERGRYGYTF,TGCGCCAGCAGCTTGGAGCGAGGACGGTATGGCTACACCTTC
TRBV9,NA,TRBJ1-3,NA,CASSSVGSGNTIYF,TGTGCCAGCAGCTCAGTGGGGTCTGGAAACACCATATATTTT